A selection of T cell receptor beta chains follows, all from one sample in a study of beta chain features in type 1 diabetes. Only in-frame clones appear in the TCRdb table, and some are missing; sequencing was by immunoSEQ multiplex PCR. Found here are 430,000 or so clones, roughly 10% of them singletons; the top ten hold 0.045% to 0.06%. Material for sequencing was naive CD4+ T cells from blood. The receptors were gathered from a woman younger than 30 in good health. Both conserved end residues are part of each CDR3. The D gene is left open where the match is weak. Size tells how often a clone was seen (once, few, many) or the class of an expanded clone, and some rows leave it out.

d_gene | j_gene | v_gene | abundance | CDR3nt | CDR3aa
NA | TRBJ2-3 | TRBV9 | NA | TGTGCCAGCAGCGTTTCCGCAGCGGGCACAGATACGCAGTATTTT | CASSVSAAGTDTQYF
TRBD1 | TRBJ2-1 | TRBV9 | NA | TGTGCCAGCAGCGAACGGACAGGTTACAATGAGCAGTTCTTC | CASSERTGYNEQFF
NA | TRBJ1-2 | TRBV6-5 | once | TGTGCCAGCAGTTACGTTTCCCCGCCGAACTATGGCTACACCTTC | CASSYVSPPNYGYTF
NA | TRBJ2-2 | TRBV7-2 | NA | TGTGCCAGCAGCTCACGACAGGATGGCGGGGAGCTGTTTTTT | CASSSRQDGGELFF
TRBD2 | TRBJ2-1 | TRBV5-1 | NA | TGCGCCAGCAGCTGGGGACTAGCGAACAACAATGAGCAGTTCTTC | CASSWGLANNNEQFF
NA | TRBJ1-1 | TRBV11-2 | NA | TGTGCCAGCAGCTTAGTTGGTGGGGGTAACACTGAAGCTTTCTTT | CASSLVGGGNTEAFF
NA | TRBJ1-2 | TRBV5-1 | few | TGCGCCAGCAGCCCGGGCGAAGGCTATGGCTACACCTTC | CASSPGEGYGYTF
NA | TRBJ2-3 | TRBV18 | NA | TGTGCCAGCTCACCACCAAGATCTCTCGGCACAGATACGCAGTATTTT | CASSPPRSLGTDTQYF
TRBD1 | TRBJ1-1 | TRBV6-5 | few | TGTGCCAGCAGTTTGCAGGGGACAGCGGTCACTTTCTTT | CASSLQGTAVTFF
NA | TRBJ2-5 | TRBV7-3 | NA | TGTGCCAGCAGCTTTGCTTCTAACAGCCAAGAGACCCAGTACTTC | CASSFASNSQETQYF
TRBD1 | TRBJ2-3 | TRBV7-9 | NA | TGTGCCAGCAGCTCGGGACAGATCACAGATACGCAGTATTTT | CASSSGQITDTQYF
NA | TRBJ2-3 | TRBV5-4 | NA | TGTGCCAGCAAGGCGGGCACAGATACGCAGTATTTT | CASKAGTDTQYF
TRBD2 | TRBJ2-5 | TRBV10-3 | NA | TGTGCCATCAGTGCTCACGGGAGGCGGGAGACCCAGTACTTC | CAISAHGRRETQYF
NA | TRBJ2-3 | TRBV28 | few | TGTGCCAGCAGTTTCAATCGGGGAATGGGCACAGATACGCAGTATTTT | CASSFNRGMGTDTQYF
TRBD2 | TRBJ2-7 | TRBV2 | NA | TGTGCCAGCCTAAGCAGGACTAGCGGGAGCGGAAGTTCCTACGAGCAGTACTTC | CASLSRTSGSGSSYEQYF
NA | TRBJ1-5 | TRBV5-1 | few | TGCGCCAGCAGCTTGGGGCCTAGCAATCAGCCCCAGCATTTT | CASSLGPSNQPQHF
NA | TRBJ2-5 | TRBV18 | NA | TGTGCCAGCTCTTCCCGACAAGGGAGTCTAGAGACCCAGTACTTC | CASSSRQGSLETQYF
TRBD2 | TRBJ2-1 | TRBV9 | few | TGTGCCAGCAGCGTGCCGGGACTAGCGGGAGTTGAGCAGTTCTTC | CASSVPGLAGVEQFF
TRBD2 | TRBJ2-7 | TRBV15 | few | TGTGCCACCAGCGCCAGGACGGGACTAGCGGACCGCTACGAGCAGTACTTC | CATSARTGLADRYEQYF
TRBD2 | TRBJ2-2 | TRBV7-3 | few | TGTGCCAGCAGCTCCCCCCGGGCTAGCGGGGGGCCCGCGAACACCGGGGAGCTGTTTTTT | CASSSPRASGGPANTGELFF
TRBD1 | TRBJ1-4 | TRBV25-1 | few | TGTGCCAGCAGTGAGGGGACAGCGAATGAAAAACTGTTTTTT | CASSEGTANEKLFF
NA | TRBJ2-3 | TRBV9 | few | TGTGCCAGCAGCGTAGGCCGGACAGCATCTAGCACAGATACGCAGTATTTT | CASSVGRTASSTDTQYF
TRBD1 | TRBJ1-5 | TRBV27 | NA | TGTGCCAGCAGCTTACTTTCGACAGGGTTCAATCAGCCCCAGCATTTT | CASSLLSTGFNQPQHF
TRBD1 | TRBJ2-3 | TRBV7-2 | few | TGTGCCAGCAGCGCCGAGCCACAGGGGGCAGATACGCAGTATTTT | CASSAEPQGADTQYF
NA | TRBJ1-2 | TRBV30 | NA | TGTGCCTGGAGTTGGGGTCAAGGCTACACCTTC | CAWSWGQGYTF
NA | TRBJ1-4 | TRBV7-2 | NA | TGTGCCAGCAGCTTTACGGATGAAAAACTGTTTTTT | CASSFTDEKLFF
NA | TRBJ1-2 | TRBV29-1 | NA | TGCAGCGTTGAGGAATCTAACGATGGCTACACCTTC | CSVEESNDGYTF
NA | TRBJ1-2 | TRBV5-1 | few | TGCGCCAGCAGCTATTATCCGGGACACGGTACAGGTGGCTACACCTTC | CASSYYPGHGTGGYTF
NA | TRBJ1-4 | TRBV7-9 | NA | TGTGCCAGCAGCCCTGACAGTGAAAAACTGTTTTTT | CASSPDSEKLFF
TRBD1 | TRBJ1-1 | TRBV5-1 | few | TGCGCCAGCAGCTTCGGAGGGGGCGACCCCGGACACACTGAAGCTTTCTTT | CASSFGGGDPGHTEAFF
NA | TRBJ1-1 | TRBV2 | NA | TGTGCCAGCCAGAGGGGCAACACTGAAGCTTTCTTT | CASQRGNTEAFF
TRBD2 | TRBJ2-5 | TRBV5-4 | few | TGTGCCAGCAGCTTGGAGCGGGGCCGGGAGACCCAGTACTTC | CASSLERGRETQYF
NA | TRBJ2-7 | TRBV29-1 | NA | TGCAGCGTTGACGGCCAGGGTGGCTACGAGCAGTACTTC | CSVDGQGGYEQYF
NA | TRBJ1-4 | TRBV4-3 | few | TGCGCCAGCAGCCCACAGACCGGGACCGGGAATGAAAAACTGTTTTTT | CASSPQTGTGNEKLFF
TRBD1 | TRBJ1-5 | TRBV7-2 | NA | TGTGCCAGCAGCCCCGACAGGGTTGGGCAGCCCCAGCATTTT | CASSPDRVGQPQHF
NA | TRBJ2-1 | TRBV5-1 | few | TGCGCCAGCAGAGTAGGGGGAAACAATGAGCAGTTCTTC | CASRVGGNNEQFF
NA | TRBJ1-2 | TRBV7-9 | NA | TGTGCCAGCAGCTTAGTATACAGCTCTAACTATGGCTACACCTTC | CASSLVYSSNYGYTF
NA | TRBJ1-6 | TRBV5-6 | NA | TGTGCCAGCAGCTTGTTTAGGCAGGAGGGATCCCTCCACTTT | CASSLFRQEGSLHF
TRBD1 | TRBJ1-5 | TRBV2 | NA | TGTGCCAGCAGGCGGGGACAGGGGAATCAGCCCCAGCATTTT | CASRRGQGNQPQHF
NA | TRBJ2-7 | TRBV19 | NA | TGTGCCAGTAGTATCGGGAGATTTTACGAGCAGTACTTC | CASSIGRFYEQYF
NA | TRBJ2-3 | TRBV19 | NA | TGTGCCAGTAGTCCCGGGGCGACAGATACGCAGTATTTT | CASSPGATDTQYF
TRBD1 | TRBJ1-2 | TRBV9 | few | TGTGCCAGCAGCCCCCGGGACAGAAGCTACACCTTC | CASSPRDRSYTF
NA | TRBJ2-5 | TRBV6-1 | NA | TGTGCCAGCAGTGAATTAGGGAAGAGGGAGACCCAGTACTTC | CASSELGKRETQYF